This entry lists 28 T cell receptor beta chains sequenced from one sample in a study of blood T cell repertoires in COVID-19. Only in-frame clones appear in the TCRdb table, and some are missing; sequencing was by immunoSEQ multiplex PCR. The sample yields some 260,000 clones, approximately 86% seen once. Material for sequencing was peripheral blood. These receptors came from a human donor in a cohort sampled during active COVID-19.

The chain carries TRBV4-2 and TRBJ2-7; 8 positions agree with TRBD1. The CDR3 is 17 amino acids. Germline V lookup: CDR1 LGHNA, CDR2 YNFKEQ. V gave up 2 bases and J gave up 2 bases; unmatched junction bases: 11. The CDR3 bases are TGTGCCAGCAGCCAACAGATGGGGACAGGATTAACCTACGAGCAGTACTTC. This sequence encodes CASSQQMGTGLTYEQYF.

The chain's CDR3 is CASSFPQSPLHF. The CDR3 nucleotides are TGTGCCAGTAGCTTTCCGCAGTCACCCCTCCACTTT. The V call is TRBV19, the J call TRBJ1-6; no clear D. The V and J ends lost 6 bases and 10 bases respectively, with 10 bases between them. CDR3 size: 12 residues. CDR1 is LNHDA and CDR2 is SQIVND in the germline V gene (reference sequence).

The chain combines TRBV7-9 with TRBJ2-3, with TRBD2 matching over 8 bases. Germline CDR1 and CDR2: SEHNR and FQNEAQ (reference sequence). V trimming: 4 bases; J trimming: 5 bases; junction bases outside the gene matches: 11. The length of the CDR3 is 16 residues. The CDR3 DNA is TGTGCCAGCAGCTCTGGCGGTAGCGGGACGTTAGATACGCAGTATTTT. Residues: CASSSGGSGTLDTQYF.

The chain carries TRBV5-1 and TRBJ2-7; D is perhaps TRBD1 (6 bases). The CDR3 contains 15 residues. Per the germline V gene, CDR1 is SGHRS and CDR2 is YFSETQ. Trimming pared 0 bases from V and 3 bases from J, leaving 13 bases between. CDR3 amino acids: CASSLEGTSFYEQYF. In nucleotides, the CDR3 is TGCGCCAGCAGCTTGGAGGGGACATCTTTCTACGAGCAGTACTTC.

The chain employs TRBV7-9 and TRBJ1-2; perhaps TRBD1 as D (6 bases). There are 14 residues in the CDR3. Germline-derived CDR1 and CDR2 are SEHNR and FQNEAQ (reference sequence). The V end lost 4 bases, the J end lost 8 bases, and 17 bases lay between the germline ends. CDR3 region: CASSWADRSGGYTF. The CDR3 nucleotides read TGTGCCAGCAGCTGGGCAGACAGGTCTGGAGGCTACACCTTC. Based on the CDR3 plus reference TRBV7-9 and TRBJ1-2, the full variable domain is DTGVSQNPRHKITKRGQNVTFRCDPISEHNRLYWYRQTLGQGPEFLTYFQNEAQLEKSRLLSDRFSAERPKGSFSTLEIQRTEQGDSAMYLCASSWADRSGGYTFGSGTRLTVV.

This chain joins TRBV19 and TRBJ1-2; D not resolved. Germline assignment: CDR1 LNHDA and CDR2 SQIVND (reference sequence). V was clipped by 3 bases and J by 4 bases, with 12 bases between them. This CDR3 has 14 amino acids. This CDR3 reads CASSIAPASYGYTF. The CDR3 nucleotides are TGTGCCAGTAGTATTGCCCCCGCGAGCTATGGCTACACCTTC. Supplemented by reference TRBV19 and TRBJ1-2, the full variable domain reads DGGITQSPKYLFRKEGQNVTLSCEQNLNHDAMYWYRQDPGQGLRLIYYSQIVNDFQKGDIAEGYSVSREKKESFPLTVTSAQKNPTAFYLCASSIAPASYGYTFGSGTRLTVV.

The CDR3 DNA reads as TGTGCCAGCAGTTCGACAGTGAACTATGGCTACACCTTC. It encodes CASSSTVNYGYTF. The rearrangement uses TRBV12-3 or TRBV12-4 and TRBJ1-2; TRBD1 is a possible D gene (5 bases). V shed 4 bases and J shed 2 bases, with 8 bases lying between them. CDR3 length equals 13 residues.

The genes are TRBV6-1 and TRBJ2-1; perhaps TRBD2 as D (5 bases). The CDR3 consists of 16 residues. The germline CDR1 and CDR2 sequences are MNHNS and SASEGT. V was shortened by 0 bases and J by 6 bases, with 15 bases between the two germline ends. CDR3 region: CASSEATRVVRNEQFF. DNA for the CDR3: TGTGCCAGCAGTGAAGCTACGAGGGTGGTACGCAATGAGCAGTTCTTC.

The chain links TRBV7-8 to TRBJ1-1; D gene uncertain. There are 13 residues in the CDR3. V was trimmed by 1 base and J by 4 bases, leaving 7 bases between them. The V gene's germline CDR1 is SGHVS and CDR2 FQNEAQ. The CDR3 reads CASSLDEVTEAFF. CDR3 bases: TGTGCCAGCAGCTTAGACGAGGTCACTGAAGCTTTCTTT.

The chain carries TRBV7-2 and TRBJ2-7; D uncertain. The CDR3 extends over 17 amino acids. CDR1 is SGHTA, CDR2 FQGNSA, per germline. Trimming pared 1 base from V and 2 bases from J, leaving 18 bases between. In DNA form, the CDR3 reads TGTGCCAGCAGCTTAGACCTACTCCGCGGATTAACCTACGAGCAGTACTTC. Its protein is CASSLDLLRGLTYEQYF.

The V gene is TRBV7-2, the J gene TRBJ1-2, with D possibly being TRBD1 (5 bases). Trimming removed 1 base at V and 8 bases at J, with 17 bases between. From germline, CDR1 is SGHTA and CDR2 FQGNSA. This CDR3 is 15 amino acids long. The CDR3 DNA sequence: TGTGCCAGCAGCTTAGTGGTTGGGTCAGGGTTCGGCTACACCTTC. Protein sequence: CASSLVVGSGFGYTF.

V gene TRBV27 combines with J gene TRBJ1-4, with D hard to call. Germline V gene data show CDR1 as MNHEY and CDR2 as SMNVEV (reference sequence). This CDR3 region has 13 residues. Trimming removed 3 bases at V and 7 bases at J, with 9 bases between. The CDR3 sequence is CASSFSRGEKLFF. The CDR3 nucleotides are TGTGCCAGCAGTTTCTCCCGGGGTGAAAAACTGTTTTTT.

The rearrangement links TRBV28 to TRBJ2-7; D is perhaps TRBD1 (5 bases). V was trimmed by 6 bases and J by 2 bases, leaving 14 bases between them. The germline V gene has CDR1 MDHEN and CDR2 SYDVKM. The CDR3 is 14 amino acids. Written as DNA, the CDR3 is TGTGCCAGCAGATGGGCAGGGTCAGCCTACGAGCAGTACTTC. It yields the protein CASRWAGSAYEQYF.

The rearrangement joins TRBV28 to TRBJ2-5, with TRBD2 as a possible D gene (6 bases). Trimming pared 6 bases from V and 2 bases from J, leaving 16 bases between. In germline, CDR1 is MDHEN, CDR2 SYDVKM. The length of the CDR3 is 15 residues. The CDR3 DNA sequence: TGTGCCAGCAGACCGATGGGACTGACTCAAGAGACCCAGTACTTC. It translates to CASRPMGLTQETQYF.

The CDR3 nucleotides read TGTGCCAGCAGCTTAGTATCGGACACCGGGGAGCTGTTTTTT. This translates into CASSLVSDTGELFF. This rearrangement joins TRBV7-2 to TRBJ2-2, with no clear D. The CDR3 has 14 residues. V was shortened by 1 base and J by 3 bases, with 6 bases between the two germline ends. From germline, CDR1 is SGHTA and CDR2 FQGNSA.

This chain links TRBV20-1 with TRBJ1-1, with D hard to call. V was pared by 7 bases and J by 1 base, with 7 bases between. Germline assignment: CDR1 DFQATT and CDR2 SNEGSKA (reference sequence). There are 11 residues in the CDR3. As DNA, the CDR3 is TGCAGTGGTGGCCAGAACACTGAAGCTTTCTTT. Its translation is CSGGQNTEAFF.

The chain has TRBV4-3 and TRBJ1-2; D might be TRBD1 (6 bases). V dropped 0 bases and J dropped 8 bases, with 16 bases sitting between them. This CDR3 has 15 amino acids. The germline CDR1 and CDR2 sequences are LGHNA and YSLEER. CDR3 sequence reads: CASSQDLGTTSGYTF. CDR3 in DNA: TGCGCCAGCAGCCAAGATCTTGGGACAACCAGCGGCTACACCTTC.

The rearrangement links TRBV18 to TRBJ1-5; the match to TRBD1 covers 8 bases. V was pared by 6 bases and J by 3 bases, with 4 bases of the junction left unmatched. CDR1 is KGHSH, CDR2 LQKENI, per germline. This CDR3 has 14 amino acids. The DNA of the CDR3 is TGTGCCAGCTCCCCGACAGGGGTCAATCAGCCCCAGCATTTT. It codes for CASSPTGVNQPQHF.

The gene calls are TRBV6-5 and TRBJ1-2; tentatively, D is TRBD1 (6 bases). V lost 8 bases and J lost 5, with 18 bases in between. CDR3 size: 14 residues. CDR1 is MNHEY, CDR2 SVGAGI, per germline. CDR3 sequence: CASVPEGGGYGYTF. In DNA form, the CDR3 reads TGTGCCAGCGTACCCGAGGGAGGGGGGTATGGCTACACCTTC.

The V call is TRBV25-1, the J call TRBJ1-2, with 7 positions matching TRBD1. Trimming removed 6 bases from V and 3 bases from J; junction bases left unmatched: 4. The CDR3 contains 13 residues. Germline CDR1 reads MGHDK; CDR2 reads SYGVNS. The CDR3 bases are TGTGCCAGCAGAGGACAGGACCACTATGGCTACACCTTC. Translated, it gives CASRGQDHYGYTF.

The chain recombines TRBV6-5 with TRBJ1-3, with D uncertain. CDR1 MNHEY and CDR2 SVGAGI come from the germline V gene. V lost 5 bases to trimming and J lost 1 base, with 12 bases between them. This CDR3 contains 15 residues. CDR3 sequence: CASSMTRGSGNTIYF. The CDR3 DNA is TGTGCCAGCAGTATGACGAGAGGATCTGGAAACACCATATATTTT.

Note on this clone: Other DNA sequences from this sample encode an identical CDR3 as well. The chain couples TRBV20-1 to TRBJ1-5; perhaps TRBD1 as D (6 bases). This CDR3 contains 14 residues. The V gene lost 3 bases and the J gene lost 7 bases, with 16 bases spanning the gap. Germline values: CDR1 DFQATT, CDR2 SNEGSKA (reference sequence). CDR3 DNA sequence: TGCAGTGCTAGTCGGGGGGGGGCAGGCCAGCCCCAGCATTTT. Its translation is CSASRGGAGQPQHF.

In this sample, this clone turned up a few times. CDR3 bases: TGTGCCAGCGGCCGGGACAGGATGGACTACGAGCAGTACTTC. It is translated as CASGRDRMDYEQYF. The V gene is TRBV6-4, the J gene TRBJ2-7, with 8 nucleotides matching TRBD1. The CDR3 consists of 14 residues. V was pared by 8 bases and J by 3 bases, with 9 bases of the junction left unmatched. In germline, CDR1 is MRHNA, CDR2 SNTAGT.

The rearrangement uses TRBV2 and TRBJ2-7; weak D call: TRBD1 (6 bases). Germline CDR1 SNHLY, CDR2 FYNNEI. V lost 4 bases and J 1 base, leaving 14 bases between the germline ends. This CDR3 spans 15 amino acids. Written as DNA, the CDR3 is TGTGCCAGCAGTGGGGAGACAGGTTCATCCTACGAGCAGTACTTC. Translated, it gives CASSGETGSSYEQYF.

This chain links TRBV12-2 with TRBJ1-1; the D call TRBD1 from the table was never checked on the DNA. TRBV12-2 is shown as a pseudogene. The CDR3 runs 18 residues. CDR3 sequence reads: CASRLVERGGDRDTEAFF. The CDR3 DNA reads TGTGCAAGTCGCTTAGTAGAGAGGGGCGGAGACAGGGACACTGAAGCTTTCTTT.

This clone was found once. The chain has TRBV7-9 and TRBJ2-5; TRBD1 aligns across 8 bases. Germline loops: CDR1 SEHNR, CDR2 FQNEAQ (reference sequence). After removal of 1 base from V and 3 bases from J, the junction contained 7 bases not matched to a gene. The CDR3 runs to 16 residues. The CDR3 reads CASSLEAQTGEETQYF. The CDR3 DNA sequence: TGTGCCAGCAGCTTAGAGGCCCAGACAGGGGAAGAGACCCAGTACTTC.

This chain joins TRBV3-1 (or the pseudogene TRBV3-2) and TRBJ1-5; D call uncertain. There are 13 residues in the CDR3. The V end lost 0 bases, the J end lost 8 bases, and 8 bases lay between the germline ends. Germline V gene lookup returns CDR1 LGHDT and CDR2 YNNKEL (reference sequence). The CDR3 is CASSQDVREPQHF. In DNA form, the CDR3 reads TGTGCCAGCAGCCAAGATGTGAGGGAGCCCCAGCATTTT.

The rearrangement links TRBV28 to TRBJ1-1, with TRBD1 matching 8 bases. The CDR3 spans 14 residues. Germline V gives CDR1 MDHEN, CDR2 SYDVKM. The ends lost 5 bases at V and 4 bases at J; junction bases unmatched: 6. The CDR3 is CASSPDRDGTEAFF. The CDR3 bases are TGTGCCAGCAGTCCGGACAGGGACGGCACTGAAGCTTTCTTT.